This T cell receptor beta chain is drawn from a study of blood T cell repertoires in COVID-19. About the research overall: The United States, Italy and Spain supplied acute and convalescent COVID-19 samples.

The table came from immunoSEQ multiplex PCR; TCRdb's copy has only in-frame clones and leaves some out. The profile covers 150,000 or so clones, with about 80% appearing a single time and 2.5% to 3.5% taken by the ten largest. Recovered Cohort 3 donors showed two negative PCRs, clearance, or symptom resolution. Germline-derived CDR1 and CDR2 are MNHEY and SVGAGI. V was pared by 8 bases and J by 2 bases, with 3 bases of the junction left unmatched. The CDR3 is 12 amino acids. Sequencing was carried out using PBMCs or T cells enriched from blood (not recorded which). This sequence was found in a woman aged 45-59 years who had recovered from COVID-19. The chain joins TRBV6-5 to TRBJ2-7, with 7 positions matching TRBD1. This CDR3 reads CASRDSPYEQYF. The CDR3 DNA reads TGTGCCAGCCGGGACAGTCCCTACGAGCAGTACTTC.